The clone carrying this T cell receptor (beta chain) was detected a few times. The data stem from a study of blood T cell repertoires in COVID-19. The repertoire was sequenced with immunoSEQ multiplex PCR; TCRdb's copy has only in-frame clones and lacks some. The sample comprises around 260,000 clones, 75% to 95% of which are singletons, and 1.1% rests with the top ten. The sample consisted of PBMCs or T cells enriched from blood (not recorded which). This clonotype was sampled from a woman younger than 45 who had recovered from COVID-19.

CDR3 in DNA: TGTGCCAGCACGGGGACTGGAAACACCATATATTTT. As protein: CASTGTGNTIYF. The rearrangement uses TRBV6-5 and TRBJ1-3; D not certain. Germline V CDR1 and CDR2: MNHEY, SVGAGI. With 7 bases removed from V and 2 bases from J, the gap between germline ends came to 6 bases. This CDR3 has 12 residues.